The rows below give T cell receptor beta chains drawn from one sample of a study of cytomegalovirus exposure and HLA in healthy donors. Here immunoSEQ multiplex PCR was the method, and the copy in TCRdb shows in-frame clones only, minus some. The repertoire consists of about 150,000 clones, with over 70% occurring once and the leading ten covering around 2.3%. The sequencing sample was made of PBMCs. All receptors come from a man under 40 in good health and CMV-seronegative. The CDR3 runs from the conserved cysteine through the conserved F or W. Fields, in order: clone size, J gene, V gene, D gene, CDR3 protein, CDR3 DNA. D genes are given only for firm matches. The size entry is marked missing in some rows and otherwise reads once, few, many or a size class.

>.|TRBJ2-2|TRBV6-1|TRBD1
CASSPGGATGELFF
TGTGCCAGCAGTCCAGGGGGCGCGACCGGGGAGCTGTTTTTT
>.|TRBJ2-7|TRBV28|.
CASSLIQYEQYF
TGTGCCAGCAGTTTAATACAGTACGAGCAGTACTTC
>once|TRBJ2-1|TRBV6-1|TRBD2
CASSGEGGHYNEQFF
TGTGCCAGCAGTGGGGAGGGCGGTCACTACAATGAGCAGTTCTTC
>.|TRBJ1-4|TRBV18|.
CASSLDMEGGKLFF
TGTGCCAGCTCACTAGACATGGAGGGAGGAAAACTGTTTTTT
>few|TRBJ2-7|TRBV18|TRBD1
CASSSGTGAAYEQYF
TGTGCCAGCTCAAGCGGGACAGGGGCCGCCTACGAGCAGTACTTC
>few|TRBJ1-1|TRBV7-2|.
CASSLARGTEAFF
TGTGCCAGCAGCCTGGCCCGGGGGACTGAAGCTTTCTTT
>.|TRBJ2-7|TRBV2|TRBD1
CASRIDPGQSYEQYF
TGTGCCAGCAGGATAGACCCGGGACAGTCCTACGAGCAGTACTTC
>.|TRBJ1-2|TRBV6-6|.
CASVPAEGYGYTF
TGTGCCAGCGTACCGGCGGAGGGGTATGGCTACACCTTC
>.|TRBJ2-6|TRBV30|.
CAWSQVSGANVLTF
TGTGCCTGGAGCCAGGTTTCTGGGGCCAACGTCCTGACTTTC
>few|TRBJ2-7|TRBV5-4|TRBD1
CASSFDRGDEQYF
TGTGCCAGCAGCTTTGACAGGGGAGACGAGCAGTACTTC
>.|TRBJ2-7|TRBV5-1|TRBD1
CASSLAGTGYEQYF
TGCGCCAGCAGCTTGGCAGGGACAGGGTACGAGCAGTACTTC
>.|TRBJ1-4|TRBV7-9|.
CASGGFATNEKLFF
TGTGCCTCCGGGGGATTTGCAACTAATGAAAAACTGTTTTTT
>once|TRBJ1-2|TRBV29-1|TRBD1
CSVAGTEDGYPF
TGCAGCGTTGCCGGGACAGAGGATGGCTACCCCTTC
>.|TRBJ2-1|TRBV4-3|.
CASSLLGADNEQFF
TGCGCCAGCAGCCTGTTAGGGGCCGACAATGAGCAGTTCTTC
>once|TRBJ2-2|TRBV5-6|TRBD2
CASSAPGTSVTGELFF
TGTGCCAGCAGCGCCCCCGGGACTAGCGTGACCGGGGAGCTGTTTTTT
>.|TRBJ1-2|TRBV30|.
CAWSGGGRYTF
TGTGCCTGGAGTGGGGGGGGACGATACACCTTC
>.|TRBJ1-2|TRBV28|.
CASSFSNYGYTF
TGTGCCAGCAGTTTCAGTAACTATGGCTACACCTTC
>.|TRBJ2-1|TRBV5-1|.
CASSLGGTVVGNEQFF
TGCGCCAGCAGCCTGGGAGGGACAGTCGTGGGAAATGAGCAGTTCTTC
>few|TRBJ2-1|TRBV7-2|.
CASSLDSSYNEQFF
TGTGCCAGCAGCTTAGACAGCTCCTACAATGAGCAGTTCTTC
>.|TRBJ2-1|TRBV11-1|.
CASSLTGLDEQFF
TGTGCCAGCAGCCTTACAGGGTTGGATGAGCAGTTCTTC
>.|TRBJ1-2|TRBV19|TRBD1
CASSLLLTGSTYGYTF
TGTGCCAGTAGTTTGCTCTTGACAGGGTCCACCTATGGCTACACCTTC
>.|TRBJ1-1|TRBV28|TRBD1
CASRDRGGEAFF
TGTGCCAGCAGAGACAGGGGTGGCGAAGCTTTCTTT
>.|TRBJ2-2|TRBV18|.
CASSRGQHTGELFF
TGTGCCAGCTCCCGGGGACAACACACCGGGGAGCTGTTTTTT